The clone carrying this TCR beta chain was recorded many times. Its antigen remains unidentified. This sample was taken from a study of T cells after yellow fever vaccination. Across the study: Preparation used SMART-Seq v4 Ultra Low Input for the low-cell-number fractions.

Regarding the study as a whole: It was a weaker secondary response, yet one that peaked faster, at day 5 versus 15. Just a small share of clonotypes turned up in the CD4 compartment as well as the CD8 compartment.

TCRdb reprocessed the 5' RACE reads with MiXCR, giving one entry per CDR3 protein. The table lists approximately 260,000 distinct CDR3 sequences, roughly 5% of them singletons. Per the germline V gene, CDR1 is MNHEY and CDR2 is SMNVEV (reference sequence). This CDR3 spans 13 amino acids. V was shortened by 3 bases and J by 4 bases, with 9 bases between the two germline ends. This material consisted of CD4+ T cells sorted from PBMCs, taken on the day of the yellow fever booster vaccination. The TCR sequence derives from a man younger than 35 who received the YFV17D yellow fever vaccine. This chain connects TRBV27 to TRBJ2-5; D possibly corresponds to TRBD1 (6 bases). CDR3 coding DNA: TGTGCCAGCAGTTTCGACAGGATAGAGACCCAGTACTTC. Its protein is CASSFDRIETQYF.